The 13 T cell receptor beta chains below were found in one sample sequenced in a study of PD-1 blockade in classical Hodgkin lymphoma. The data were produced by immunoSEQ multiplex PCR, yet TCRdb's version contains in-frame clones alone and is incomplete. The sample holds 10,000 to 13,000 clones, about three quarters seen once. Brentuximab vedotin exposure varied among the patients, all of whom had relapsed after autologous stem cell transplantation. Sequencing was performed on peripheral blood mononuclear cells (PBMCs), taken at baseline. These receptors all come from a human donor with classical Hodgkin lymphoma.

This rearrangement joins TRBV11-3 to TRBJ2-5, with TRBD2 matching 8 bases. The CDR3 runs 15 residues. From germline, CDR1 is SGHNT and CDR2 YENEEA. V lost 5 bases and J lost 4; bases outside the gene matches: 9. The DNA for the CDR3 is TGTGCCAGCAGCCGGGGGGCGGGAGGCCTAGAGACCCAGTACTTC. Translation gives CASSRGAGGLETQYF. Full variable domain (rest looked up from reference TRBV11-3 and TRBJ2-5): EAGVVQSPRYKIIEKKQPVAFWCNPISGHNTLYWYLQNLGQGPELLIRYENEEAVDDSQLPKDRFSAERLKGVDSTLKIQPAELGDSAVYLCASSRGAGGLETQYFGPGTRLLVL.

The rearrangement joins TRBV19 to TRBJ1-4; 9 bases are shared with TRBD1. The CDR3 spans 16 residues. With 5 bases clipped from V and 4 bases from J, the junction kept 8 bases outside the gene matches. In germline, CDR1 is LNHDA, CDR2 SQIVND (reference sequence). The CDR3 loop reads CASSDPRGQGNEKLFF. CDR3 DNA: TGTGCCAGTAGTGATCCAAGGGGACAGGGTAATGAAAAACTGTTTTTT.

This chain uses TRBV7-9 with TRBJ1-3; 10 bases agree with TRBD1. The CDR3 totals 16 residues. Germline CDR1 reads SEHNR; CDR2 reads FQNEAQ (reference sequence). The V segment lost 3 bases and the J segment 3 bases; nucleotides outside the gene matches: 5. The CDR3 is CASSFAGTGVGNTIYF. CDR3 in DNA: TGTGCCAGCAGCTTTGCCGGGACAGGGGTTGGAAACACCATATATTTT.

This chain connects TRBV4-2 to TRBJ2-2; D might be TRBD2 (6 bases). Trimming removed 5 bases from V and 4 bases from J, with 14 bases in between. Per germline, CDR1 LGHNA and CDR2 YNFKEQ. This CDR3 spans 15 amino acids. The CDR3 region is CASSLGGVRTGELFF. CDR3 nucleotides: TGTGCCAGCAGCTTAGGAGGGGTCCGCACCGGGGAGCTGTTTTTT.

The CDR3 is CASSHLVAIDYEQYF. In nucleotides, the CDR3 is TGTGCCAGCAGCCATCTTGTAGCAATCGACTACGAGCAGTACTTC. This chain joins TRBV11-1 and TRBJ2-7; D call uncertain. Germline lookup yields CDR1 SGHAT and CDR2 FQDESV (reference sequence). Trimming removed 5 bases at V and 3 bases at J, with 17 bases between. This CDR3 is 15 amino acids long.

The V gene is TRBV6-5, the J gene TRBJ2-5; TRBD1 aligns across 9 bases. Losses at the gene ends were 10 bases for V and 2 bases for J; bases not matched to a gene: 11. The CDR3 has 15 amino acids. Per germline, CDR1 MNHEY and CDR2 SVGAGI. CDR3 amino acids: CATRSLGTGQETQYF. The CDR3 nucleotides are TGTGCCACCAGATCCCTTGGGACAGGGCAAGAGACCCAGTACTTC.

This clone was observed a single time. This chain uses TRBV5-4 with TRBJ2-1; TRBD2 agrees at 8 bases. The ends lost 0 bases at V and 16 bases at J; junction bases unmatched: 12. The CDR3 contains 14 residues. Germline V gene lookup returns CDR1 SGHNT and CDR2 YYREEE (reference sequence). CDR3 coding DNA: TGTGCCAGCAGCTTGGAAGTAGATAGCGGGGTGTATTTCTTC. This encodes CASSLEVDSGVYFF.

V is TRBV28 and J is TRBJ2-5; D tentatively reads TRBD1 or TRBD2 (5 bases each). CDR1 MDHEN and CDR2 SYDVKM come from the germline V gene. The CDR3 covers 16 residues. Trimming pared 6 bases from V and 5 bases from J, leaving 22 bases between. DNA for the CDR3: TGTGCCAGCAGCCCGACGACCGGGACGGGATCTGAGACCCAGTACTTC. Its translation is CASSPTTGTGSETQYF.

The chain carries TRBV6-6 and TRBJ1-2; D gene ambiguous. The CDR3 runs 13 residues. V gave up 8 bases and J gave up 8 bases, with 18 bases separating them. The germline V gene has CDR1 MNHNY and CDR2 SVGAGI (reference sequence). Here the CDR3 DNA reads TGTGCCAGCGGCGGGCCGACTCGTGAAGGCTACACCTTC. This sequence encodes CASGGPTREGYTF.

The gene calls are TRBV5-8 and TRBJ1-5; 8 bases align to TRBD1. From germline, CDR1 is SGHTS and CDR2 YDEGEE. With 5 bases clipped from V and 4 bases from J, the junction kept 8 bases outside the gene matches. The CDR3 covers 15 residues. DNA for the CDR3: TGTGCCAGCAGGGACGGACAGGGAACGAATCAGCCCCAGCATTTT. Translation: CASRDGQGTNQPQHF.

This chain joins TRBV2 and TRBJ2-2; D is uncertain. From germline, CDR1 is SNHLY and CDR2 FYNNEI. The CDR3 length is 12 residues. V was shortened by 8 bases and J by 3 bases, with 7 bases between the two germline ends. In DNA form, the CDR3 reads TGTGCCAGCGGGCCTTACACCGGGGAGCTGTTTTTT. This sequence encodes CASGPYTGELFF.

This clone came up a few times. The chain combines TRBV6-1 with TRBJ2-3; 7 nucleotides match TRBD1. The CDR3 is made up of 15 amino acids. Germline trimming cut 1 base from V and 4 bases from J; bases unmatched to any gene: 5. Germline CDR1 reads MNHNS; CDR2 reads SASEGT. The CDR3 bases are TGTGCCAGCAGTGAAGATGACAGGGCGGCAGATACGCAGTATTTT. Translated, it gives CASSEDDRAADTQYF.

Written as DNA, the CDR3 is TGCGCCAGCAGGGAGGGGCGAAACACCGGGGAGCTGTTTTTT. This gives the protein CASREGRNTGELFF. V is TRBV5-1 and J is TRBJ2-2, with D perhaps TRBD2 (6 bases). Germline assignment: CDR1 SGHRS and CDR2 YFSETQ. V shed 5 bases and J shed 2 bases, with 10 bases lying between them. The CDR3 loop spans 14 amino acids.